These T cell receptor beta chains were read from a single sample in a study of OX40 agonist ivuxolimab in advanced cancers. Produced via immunoSEQ multiplex PCR; TCRdb's table is partial and in-frame only. The data show 30,000 to 35,000 clones, with around four fifths seen just once and 14% to 15% held by the top ten. Here the sequenced sample was CD4+ or CD8+ T cells sorted from blood, taken in a trial of the OX40 agonist ivuxolimab. These receptors came from an adult with an advanced solid tumor such as melanoma, head and neck, liver or kidney cancer. CDR3s include the opening cysteine and the closing phenylalanine or tryptophan. D genes are given only for firm matches. Expanded clones are given a class, and other clones once, few, many or no size at all.

j_call d_call clone_size v_call cdr3_nt cdr3_aa
TRBJ2-1 . . TRBV10-3 TGTGCCATCAGTGGAGCCTATGAGCAGTTCTTC CAISGAYEQFF
TRBJ2-2 . . TRBV9 TGTGCCAGCAGCGCGGCGGGATTCAACACCGGGGAGCTGTTTTTT CASSAAGFNTGELFF
TRBJ1-6 . . TRBV13 TGTGCCAGCAGCTTCAAAGGGGGGGGCTCCTATAATTCACCCCTCCACTTT CASSFKGGGSYNSPLHF
TRBJ2-1 TRBD1 . TRBV7-8 TGTGCCAGCAGCCCAAGGGGGAAGGGGGCCATAGGGCACCCCAATGAGCAGTTCTTC CASSPRGKGAIGHPNEQFF
TRBJ1-5 . . TRBV27 TGTGCCAGCAGCCGCTTGGGAACCTCGGGGGGCTATAGCAATCAGCCCCAGCATTTT CASSRLGTSGGYSNQPQHF
TRBJ2-7 . . TRBV6-6 TGTGCCAGCAGTTACGCTCAGAGGTACGAGCAGTACTTC CASSYAQRYEQYF
TRBJ1-6 TRBD1 . TRBV6-4 TGTGCCAGCCCGCGGGACAGGACCTATAATTCACCCCTCCACTTT CASPRDRTYNSPLHF
TRBJ2-5 . once TRBV11-2 TGTGCCAGCAGCCTACTCAGGGACGCGAGGGAGCAGTACTTC CASSLLRDAREQYF
TRBJ1-5 . once TRBV2 TGTGCCAGCAGGGGACAAGGCAATCAGCCCCAGCATTTT CASRGQGNQPQHF
TRBJ2-2 TRBD1 . TRBV5-4 TGTGCCAGCAACAGACAGGGGACCTCGCCCGGGGAGCTGTTTTTT CASNRQGTSPGELFF
TRBJ2-1 TRBD2 . TRBV9 TGTGCCAGCAGCGCGAGGGAGGGAGAGCAGTTCTTC CASSAREGEQFF
TRBJ2-5 . . TRBV5-1 TGCGCCAGCAGCTTGGGAGGGAACCAAGAGACCCAGTACTTC CASSLGGNQETQYF
TRBJ2-1 . . TRBV11-1 TGTGCCAGCAGCTTAAATCCCGAGGGCAATGAGCAGTTCTTC CASSLNPEGNEQFF
TRBJ2-3 TRBD1 . TRBV15 TGTGCCACCAGCAGAGCAAGGACAGGGGGCGCAGATACGCAGTATTTT CATSRARTGGADTQYF
TRBJ2-1 . few TRBV5-1 TGCGCCAGCAGCCCATTCGCGCCGGCCGATGAGCAGTTCTTC CASSPFAPADEQFF
TRBJ2-2 . . TRBV11-3 TGTGCCAGCAGCTTAGGTGGGACGGGGACCGGGGAGCTGTTTTTT CASSLGGTGTGELFF
TRBJ2-5 TRBD1 . TRBV30 TGTGCCTGGAGTGGGACAGGGGGTTTAGGGACCCAGTACTTC CAWSGTGGLGTQYF
TRBJ1-5 . . TRBV19 TGTGCCAGTACCGGGGGTACAGCCCGCAATCAGCCCCAGCATTTT CASTGGTARNQPQHF
TRBJ2-3 TRBD2 . TRBV14 TGTGCCAGCAGCCAAGTAGCGGGAGCGGCAGATACGCAGTATTTT CASSQVAGAADTQYF
TRBJ2-2 . . TRBV7-3 TGTGCCAGCAGCCCCCAGTTGTTGGGGGCGCTGACCGGGGAGCTGTTTTTT CASSPQLLGALTGELFF
TRBJ2-2 . . TRBV2 TGTGCCAGCAGTGAAAGGGAGACTAGGGCCGGGGAGCTGTTTTTT CASSERETRAGELFF
TRBJ2-7 TRBD2 . TRBV18 TGTGCCAGCTCGCCAGCGGGAGGGAGCTCCTACGAGCAGTACTTC CASSPAGGSSYEQYF
TRBJ2-5 . . TRBV19 TGTGCCAGTAGTCCGGCGGGGCAAGAGACCCAGTACTTC CASSPAGQETQYF
TRBJ1-6 TRBD1 once TRBV30 TGTGCCTGGAGTGGGGGAACAGGGGTGCGAAATTCACCCCTCCACTTT CAWSGGTGVRNSPLHF